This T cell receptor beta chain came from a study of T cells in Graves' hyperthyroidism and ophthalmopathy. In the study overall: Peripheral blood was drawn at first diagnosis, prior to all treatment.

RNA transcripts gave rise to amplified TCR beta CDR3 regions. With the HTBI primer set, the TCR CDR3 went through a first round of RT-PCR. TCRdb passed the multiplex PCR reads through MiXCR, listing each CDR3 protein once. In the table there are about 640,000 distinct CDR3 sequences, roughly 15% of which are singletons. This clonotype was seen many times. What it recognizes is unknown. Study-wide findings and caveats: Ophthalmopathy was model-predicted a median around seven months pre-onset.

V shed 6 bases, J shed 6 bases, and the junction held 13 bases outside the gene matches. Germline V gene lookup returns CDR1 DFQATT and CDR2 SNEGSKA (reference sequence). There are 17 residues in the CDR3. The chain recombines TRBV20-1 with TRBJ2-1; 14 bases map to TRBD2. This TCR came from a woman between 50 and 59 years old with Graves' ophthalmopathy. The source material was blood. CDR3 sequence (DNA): TGCAGTGCAAGGACTAGCGGGAGGTTAAGTTCGGGCAATGAGCAGTTCTTC. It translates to CSARTSGRLSSGNEQFF.